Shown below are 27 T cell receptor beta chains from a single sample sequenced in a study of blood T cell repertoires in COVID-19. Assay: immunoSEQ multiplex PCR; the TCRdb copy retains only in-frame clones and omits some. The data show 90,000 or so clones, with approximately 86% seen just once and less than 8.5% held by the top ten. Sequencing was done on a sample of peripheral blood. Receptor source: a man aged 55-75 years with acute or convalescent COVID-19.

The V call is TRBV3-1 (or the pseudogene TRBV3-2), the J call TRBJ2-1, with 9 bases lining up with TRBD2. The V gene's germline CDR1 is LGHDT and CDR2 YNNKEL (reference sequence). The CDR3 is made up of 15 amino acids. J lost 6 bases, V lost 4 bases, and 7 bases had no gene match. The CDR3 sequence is CASSLGRTSVNEQFF. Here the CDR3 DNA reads TGTGCCAGCAGCCTAGGTAGGACTAGCGTCAATGAGCAGTTCTTC.

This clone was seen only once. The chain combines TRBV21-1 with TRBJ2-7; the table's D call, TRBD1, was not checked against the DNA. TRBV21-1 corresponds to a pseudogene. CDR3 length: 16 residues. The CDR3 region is CASSTKFRDRVYEQYF. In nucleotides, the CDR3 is TGTGCCAGCAGCACCAAGTTCCGGGACAGGGTCTACGAGCAGTACTTC.

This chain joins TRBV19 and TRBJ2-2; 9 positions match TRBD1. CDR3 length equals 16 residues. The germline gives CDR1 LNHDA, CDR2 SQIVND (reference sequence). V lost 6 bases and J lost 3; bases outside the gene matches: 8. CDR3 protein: CASSRRTGADTGELFF. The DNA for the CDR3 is TGTGCCAGTAGCAGACGGACAGGGGCTGACACCGGGGAGCTGTTTTTT.

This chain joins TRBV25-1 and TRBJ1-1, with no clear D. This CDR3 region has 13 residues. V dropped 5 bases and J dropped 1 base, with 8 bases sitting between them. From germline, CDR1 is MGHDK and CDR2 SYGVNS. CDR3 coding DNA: TGTGCCAGCAGTCATAGAGGGAACACTGAAGCTTTCTTT. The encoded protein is CASSHRGNTEAFF.

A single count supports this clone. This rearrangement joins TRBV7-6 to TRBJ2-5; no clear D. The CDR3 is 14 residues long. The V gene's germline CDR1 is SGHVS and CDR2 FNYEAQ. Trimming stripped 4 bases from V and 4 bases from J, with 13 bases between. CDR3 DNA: TGTGCCAGCAGCTCAGTTGCGGTGGGAGAGACCCAGTACTTC. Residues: CASSSVAVGETQYF. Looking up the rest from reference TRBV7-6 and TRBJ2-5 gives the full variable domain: GAGVSQSPRYKVTKRGQDVALRCDPISGHVSLYWYRQALGQGPEFLTYFNYEAQQDKSGLPNDRFSAERPEGSISTLTIQRTEQRDSAMYRCASSSVAVGETQYFGPGTRLLVL.

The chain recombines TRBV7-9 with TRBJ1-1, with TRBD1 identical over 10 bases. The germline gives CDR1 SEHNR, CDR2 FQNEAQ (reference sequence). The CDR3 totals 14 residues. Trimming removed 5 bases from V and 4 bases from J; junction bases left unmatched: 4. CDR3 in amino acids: CASSRGQGSTEAFF. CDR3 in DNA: TGTGCCAGCAGCAGGGGACAGGGGAGCACTGAAGCTTTCTTT.

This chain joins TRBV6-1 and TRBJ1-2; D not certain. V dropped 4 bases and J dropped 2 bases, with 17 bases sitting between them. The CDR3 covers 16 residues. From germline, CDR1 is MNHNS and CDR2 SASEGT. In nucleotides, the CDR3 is TGTGCCAGCAGTGTTTCATCCCACATCAGAAACTATGGCTACACCTTC. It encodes CASSVSSHIRNYGYTF.

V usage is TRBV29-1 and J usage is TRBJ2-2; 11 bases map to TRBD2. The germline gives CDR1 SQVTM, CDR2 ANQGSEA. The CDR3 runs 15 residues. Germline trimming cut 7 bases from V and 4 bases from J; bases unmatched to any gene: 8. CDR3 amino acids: CSAGTSGRVTGELFF. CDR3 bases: TGCAGCGCGGGCACTAGCGGGAGAGTCACCGGGGAGCTGTTTTTT.

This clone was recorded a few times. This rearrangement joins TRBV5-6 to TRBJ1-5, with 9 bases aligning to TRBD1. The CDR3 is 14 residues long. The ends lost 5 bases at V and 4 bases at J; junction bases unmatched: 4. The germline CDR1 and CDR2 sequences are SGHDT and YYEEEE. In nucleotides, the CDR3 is TGTGCCAGCAGTTACGGGACAGGGAATCAGCCCCAGCATTTT. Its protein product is CASSYGTGNQPQHF. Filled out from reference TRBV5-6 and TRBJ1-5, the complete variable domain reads DAGVTQSPTHLIKTRGQQVTLRCSPKSGHDTVSWYQQALGQGPQFIFQYYEEEERQRGNFPDRFSGHQFPNYSSELNVNALLLGDSALYLCASSYGTGNQPQHFGDGTRLSIL.

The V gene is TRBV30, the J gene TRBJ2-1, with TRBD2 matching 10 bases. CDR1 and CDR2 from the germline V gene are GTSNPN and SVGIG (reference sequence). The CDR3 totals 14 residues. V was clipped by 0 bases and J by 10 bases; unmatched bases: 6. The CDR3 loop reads CAWSVAGGPGEQFF. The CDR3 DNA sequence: TGTGCCTGGAGTGTAGCGGGGGGGCCAGGGGAGCAGTTCTTC.

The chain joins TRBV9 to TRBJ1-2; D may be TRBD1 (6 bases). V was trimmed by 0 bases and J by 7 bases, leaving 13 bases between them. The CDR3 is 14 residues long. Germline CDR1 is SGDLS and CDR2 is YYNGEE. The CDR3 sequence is CASSVGGGTGGYTF. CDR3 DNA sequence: TGTGCCAGCAGCGTAGGGGGGGGCACGGGTGGCTACACCTTC.

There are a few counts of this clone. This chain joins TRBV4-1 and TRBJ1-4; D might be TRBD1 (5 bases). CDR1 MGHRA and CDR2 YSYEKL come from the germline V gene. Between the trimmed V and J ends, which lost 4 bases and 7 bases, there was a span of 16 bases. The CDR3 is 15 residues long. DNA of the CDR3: TGCGCCAGCAGCCGCCTAGCGGGGGAAGGTGAAAAACTGTTTTTT. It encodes CASSRLAGEGEKLFF.

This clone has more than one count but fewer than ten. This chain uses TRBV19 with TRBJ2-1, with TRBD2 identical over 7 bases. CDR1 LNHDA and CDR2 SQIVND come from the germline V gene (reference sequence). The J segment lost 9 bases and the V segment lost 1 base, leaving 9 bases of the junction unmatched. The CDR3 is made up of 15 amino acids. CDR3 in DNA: TGTGCCAGTAGTATAGCGACTAGCTCACGCGGTGAGCAGTTCTTC. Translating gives CASSIATSSRGEQFF.

CDR3 loop: CASSLAAKDTQYF. CDR3 nucleotides: TGCGCCAGCAGCTTGGCCGCGAAAGATACGCAGTATTTT. V gene TRBV5-1 combines with J gene TRBJ2-3, with D unresolved. The ends were cut back, 0 bases at V and 5 bases at J, with 7 bases in the middle. Germline CDR1 and CDR2: SGHRS and YFSETQ. The CDR3 spans 13 residues.

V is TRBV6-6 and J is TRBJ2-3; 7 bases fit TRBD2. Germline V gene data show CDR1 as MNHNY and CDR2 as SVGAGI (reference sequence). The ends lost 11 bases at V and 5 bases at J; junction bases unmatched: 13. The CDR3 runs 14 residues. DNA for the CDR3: TGTGCCGCGTGCAGCGGGAAGGTTGTAGATACGCAGTATTTT. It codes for CAACSGKVVDTQYF.

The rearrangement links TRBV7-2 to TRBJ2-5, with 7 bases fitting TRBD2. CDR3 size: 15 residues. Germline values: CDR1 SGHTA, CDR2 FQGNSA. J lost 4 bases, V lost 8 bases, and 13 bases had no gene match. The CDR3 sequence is CASCQLGRGSETQYF. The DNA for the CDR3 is TGTGCCAGCTGCCAACTCGGGCGGGGGTCAGAGACCCAGTACTTC.

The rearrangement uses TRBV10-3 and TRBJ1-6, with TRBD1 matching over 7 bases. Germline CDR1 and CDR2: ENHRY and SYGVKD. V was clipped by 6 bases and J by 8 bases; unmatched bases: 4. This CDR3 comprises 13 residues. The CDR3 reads CAIRVQGDSPLHF. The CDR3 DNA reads TGTGCCATCAGGGTCCAGGGGGATTCACCCCTCCACTTT.

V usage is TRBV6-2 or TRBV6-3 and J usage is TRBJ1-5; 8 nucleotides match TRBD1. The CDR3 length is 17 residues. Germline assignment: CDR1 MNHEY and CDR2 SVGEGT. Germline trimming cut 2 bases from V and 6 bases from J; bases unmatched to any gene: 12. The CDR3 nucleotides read TGTGCCAGCAGTTACGCCGCAGGGGGCCTCGGACCTCAGCCCCAGCATTTT. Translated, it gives CASSYAAGGLGPQPQHF.

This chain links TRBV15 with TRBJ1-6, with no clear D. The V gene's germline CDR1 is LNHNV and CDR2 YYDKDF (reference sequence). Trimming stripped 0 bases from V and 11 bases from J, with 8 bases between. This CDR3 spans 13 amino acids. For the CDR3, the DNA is TGTGCCACCAGCAGAGATACACCAACACCCCTCCACTTT. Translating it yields CATSRDTPTPLHF.

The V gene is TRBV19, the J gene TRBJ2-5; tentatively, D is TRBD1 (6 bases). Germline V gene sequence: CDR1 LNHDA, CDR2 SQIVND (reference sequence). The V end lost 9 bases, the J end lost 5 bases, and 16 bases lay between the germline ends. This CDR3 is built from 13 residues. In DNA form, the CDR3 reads TGTGCCAGCTCCGGGACATGGGTGGAGACCCAGTACTTC. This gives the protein CASSGTWVETQYF.

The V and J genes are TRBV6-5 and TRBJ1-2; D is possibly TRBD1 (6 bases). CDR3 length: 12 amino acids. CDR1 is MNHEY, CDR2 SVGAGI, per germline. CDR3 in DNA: TGTACCTCGTCTTACCCTACAGGGGGCTACACCTTC. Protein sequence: CTSSYPTGGYTF.

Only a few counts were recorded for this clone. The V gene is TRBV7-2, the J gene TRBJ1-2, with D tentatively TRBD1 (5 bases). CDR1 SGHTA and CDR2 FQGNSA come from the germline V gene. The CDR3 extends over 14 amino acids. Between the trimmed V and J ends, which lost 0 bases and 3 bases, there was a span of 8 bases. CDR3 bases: TGTGCCAGCAGCTTAGCCCAGGGATACTATGGCTACACCTTC. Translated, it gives CASSLAQGYYGYTF. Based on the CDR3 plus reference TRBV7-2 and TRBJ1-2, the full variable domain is GAGVSQSPSNKVTEKGKDVELRCDPISGHTALYWYRQSLGQGLEFLIYFQGNSAPDKSGLPSDRFSAERTGGSVSTLTIQRTQQEDSAVYLCASSLAQGYYGYTFGSGTRLTVV.

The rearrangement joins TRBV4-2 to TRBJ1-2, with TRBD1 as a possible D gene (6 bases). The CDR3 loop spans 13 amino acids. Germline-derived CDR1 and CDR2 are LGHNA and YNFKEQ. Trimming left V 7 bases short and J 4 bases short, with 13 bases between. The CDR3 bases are TGTGCCAGCAAAGCGGACAGCCTCTATGGCTACACCTTC. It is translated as CASKADSLYGYTF.

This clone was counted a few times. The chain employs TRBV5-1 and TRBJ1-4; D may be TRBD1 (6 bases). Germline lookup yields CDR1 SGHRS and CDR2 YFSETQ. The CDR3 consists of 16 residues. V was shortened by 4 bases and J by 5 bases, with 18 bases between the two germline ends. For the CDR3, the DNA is TGCGCCAGCAGCCTCCGGCCCGGGACACAAAATGAAAAACTGTTTTTT. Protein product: CASSLRPGTQNEKLFF.

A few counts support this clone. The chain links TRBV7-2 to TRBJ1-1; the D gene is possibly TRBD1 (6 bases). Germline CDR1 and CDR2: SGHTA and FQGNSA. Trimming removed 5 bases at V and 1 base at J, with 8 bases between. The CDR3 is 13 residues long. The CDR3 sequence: CASSQGRNTEAFF. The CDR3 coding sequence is TGTGCCAGCAGCCAGGGGAGGAACACTGAAGCTTTCTTT.

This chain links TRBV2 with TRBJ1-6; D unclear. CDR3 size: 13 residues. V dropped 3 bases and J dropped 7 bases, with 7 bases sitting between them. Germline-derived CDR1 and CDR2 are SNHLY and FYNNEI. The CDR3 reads CASSDQWNSPLHF. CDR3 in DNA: TGTGCCAGCAGTGATCAGTGGAATTCACCCCTCCACTTT.

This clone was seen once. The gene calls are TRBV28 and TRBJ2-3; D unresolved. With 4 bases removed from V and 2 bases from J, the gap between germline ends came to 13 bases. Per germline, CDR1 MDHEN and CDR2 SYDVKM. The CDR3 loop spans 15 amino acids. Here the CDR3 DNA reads TGTGCCAGCAGTTCCCCAAGCAAGAACACAGATACGCAGTATTTT. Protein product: CASSSPSKNTDTQYF.